Below, one T cell receptor (beta chain) is given with its context. The V gene end was trimmed by 5 bases and the J gene end by 2 bases; junction bases not matched to a gene: 5. This CDR3 region has 14 residues. Looked up from germline, CDR1 is LNHNV and CDR2 is YYDKDF (reference sequence). Profiled with immunoSEQ multiplex PCR; TCRdb holds only in-frame clones, not every one. This repertoire shows over 100,000 clones, more than 75% found once; its top ten account for under 6.5%. From the roughly 120-subject validation cohort, which was separate from the roughly 620-subject first cohort, the donors were drawn. This sample was taken from a study of cytomegalovirus exposure and HLA in healthy donors.

The chain couples TRBV15 to TRBJ2-7; TRBD1 matches at 8 bases. The specimen was PBMCs. The sequence was collected from a young woman in good health and CMV-seropositive. The CDR3 bases are TGTGCCACCAGCGACAGGGGCCGGACCTACGAGCAGTACTTC. This gives the protein CATSDRGRTYEQYF. The variable domain in full, completed from reference TRBV15 and TRBJ2-7, reads DAMVIQNPRYQVTQFGKPVTLSCSQTLNHNVMYWYQQKSSQAPKLLFHYYDKDFNNEADTPDNFQSRRPNTSFCFLDIRSPGLGDTAMYLCATSDRGRTYEQYFGPGTRLTVT.